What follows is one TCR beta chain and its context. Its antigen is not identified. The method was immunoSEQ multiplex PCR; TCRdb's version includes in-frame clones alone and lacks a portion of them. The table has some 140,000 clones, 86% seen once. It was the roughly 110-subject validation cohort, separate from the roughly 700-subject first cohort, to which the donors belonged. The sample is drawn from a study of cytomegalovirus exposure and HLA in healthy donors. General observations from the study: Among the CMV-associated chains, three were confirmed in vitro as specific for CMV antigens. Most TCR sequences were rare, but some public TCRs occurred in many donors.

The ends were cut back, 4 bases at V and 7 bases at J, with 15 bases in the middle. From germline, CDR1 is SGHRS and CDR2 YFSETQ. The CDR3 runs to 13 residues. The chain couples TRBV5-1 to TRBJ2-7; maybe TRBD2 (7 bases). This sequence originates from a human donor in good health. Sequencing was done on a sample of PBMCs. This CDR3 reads CASSTAGRGEQYF. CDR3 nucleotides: TGCGCCAGCAGCACCGCAGGGAGGGGGGAGCAGTACTTC. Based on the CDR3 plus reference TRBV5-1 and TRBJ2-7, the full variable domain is KAGVTQTPRYLIKTRGQQVTLSCSPISGHRSVSWYQQTPGQGLQFLFEYFSETQRNKGNFPGRFSGRQFSNSRSEMNVSTLELGDSALYLCASSTAGRGEQYFGPGTRLTVT.